This T cell receptor beta chain was sequenced for a study of T cell responses to AZD1222 COVID-19 vaccine. Study results and limitations: The study found Spike-specific TCR breadth and depth rose after two AZD1222 doses.

Germline CDR1 SGHAT, CDR2 FQNNGV. The V segment lost 5 bases and the J segment 4 bases; nucleotides outside the gene matches: 4. The CDR3 spans 15 residues. Turning to this clone: The antigen remains undetermined.

The assay was immunoSEQ multiplex PCR, and TCRdb's table has in-frame clones only and misses some. The table has roughly 150,000 clones, about 93% seen once. The clonotype originates from an adult in good health. This sequence joins TRBV11-2 and TRBJ2-5, with 13 bases matching TRBD2. The source was peripheral blood, collected on day 0 of AZD1222 vaccination. CDR3 DNA sequence: TGTGCCAGCAGCATACTAGCGGGAGGGCCAGAGACCCAGTACTTC. This codes for CASSILAGGPETQYF.